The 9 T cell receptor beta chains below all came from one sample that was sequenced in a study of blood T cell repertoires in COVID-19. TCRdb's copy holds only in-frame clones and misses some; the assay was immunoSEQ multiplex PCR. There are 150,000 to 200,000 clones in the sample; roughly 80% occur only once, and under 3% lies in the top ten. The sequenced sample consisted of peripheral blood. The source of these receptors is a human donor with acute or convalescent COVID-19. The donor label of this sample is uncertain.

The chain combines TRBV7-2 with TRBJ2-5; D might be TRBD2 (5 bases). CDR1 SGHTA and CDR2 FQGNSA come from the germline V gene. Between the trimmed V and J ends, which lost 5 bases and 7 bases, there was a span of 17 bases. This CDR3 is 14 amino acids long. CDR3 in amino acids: CASSPDGSSGTQYF. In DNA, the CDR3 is TGTGCCAGCAGCCCGGATGGGAGCTCGGGGACCCAGTACTTC.

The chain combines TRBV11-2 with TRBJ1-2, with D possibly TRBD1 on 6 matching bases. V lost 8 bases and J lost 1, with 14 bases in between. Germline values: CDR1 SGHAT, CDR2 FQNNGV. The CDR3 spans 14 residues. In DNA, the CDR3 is TGTGCCAGCCGCGAGGGGGGGCTTAACTATGGCTACACCTTC. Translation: CASREGGLNYGYTF.

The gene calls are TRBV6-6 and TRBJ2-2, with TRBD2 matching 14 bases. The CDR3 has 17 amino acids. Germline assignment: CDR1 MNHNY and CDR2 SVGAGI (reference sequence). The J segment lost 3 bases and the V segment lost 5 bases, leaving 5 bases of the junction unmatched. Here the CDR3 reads CASSPPTSGRDTGELFF. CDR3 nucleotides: TGTGCCAGCAGTCCCCCGACTAGCGGGAGGGACACCGGGGAGCTGTTTTTT.

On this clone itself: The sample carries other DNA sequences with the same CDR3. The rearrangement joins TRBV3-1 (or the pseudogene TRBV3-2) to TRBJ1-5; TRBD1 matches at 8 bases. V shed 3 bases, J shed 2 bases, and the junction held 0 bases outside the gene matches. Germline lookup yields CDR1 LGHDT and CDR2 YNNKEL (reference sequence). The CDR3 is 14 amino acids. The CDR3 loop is CASSQDRGNQPQHF. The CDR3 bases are TGTGCCAGCAGCCAGGACAGGGGCAATCAGCCCCAGCATTTT.

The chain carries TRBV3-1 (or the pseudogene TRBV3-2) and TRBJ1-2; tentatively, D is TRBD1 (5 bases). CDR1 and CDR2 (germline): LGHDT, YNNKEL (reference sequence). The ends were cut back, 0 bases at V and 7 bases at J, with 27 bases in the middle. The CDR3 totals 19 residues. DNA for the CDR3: TGTGCCAGCAGCCAAGATGCCGCGGGGACTCCCGTTTCGCTGCGTGGCTACACCTTC. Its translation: CASSQDAAGTPVSLRGYTF.

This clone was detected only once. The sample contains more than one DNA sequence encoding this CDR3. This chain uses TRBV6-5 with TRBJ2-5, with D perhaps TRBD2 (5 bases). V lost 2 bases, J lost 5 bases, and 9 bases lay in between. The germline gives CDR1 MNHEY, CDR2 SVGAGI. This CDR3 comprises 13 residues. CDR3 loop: CASSYRGGETQYF. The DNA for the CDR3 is TGTGCCAGCAGTTACCGGGGTGGGGAGACCCAGTACTTC.

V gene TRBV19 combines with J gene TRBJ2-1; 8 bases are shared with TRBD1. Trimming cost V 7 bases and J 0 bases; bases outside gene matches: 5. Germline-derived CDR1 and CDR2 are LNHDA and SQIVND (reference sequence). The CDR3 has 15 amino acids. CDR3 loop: CASTKDRGSYNEQFF. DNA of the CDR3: TGTGCCAGTACCAAAGACAGGGGCTCCTACAATGAGCAGTTCTTC. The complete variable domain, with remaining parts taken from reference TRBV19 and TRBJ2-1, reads DGGITQSPKYLFRKEGQNVTLSCEQNLNHDAMYWYRQDPGQGLRLIYYSQIVNDFQKGDIAEGYSVSREKKESFPLTVTSAQKNPTAFYLCASTKDRGSYNEQFFGPGTRLTVL.

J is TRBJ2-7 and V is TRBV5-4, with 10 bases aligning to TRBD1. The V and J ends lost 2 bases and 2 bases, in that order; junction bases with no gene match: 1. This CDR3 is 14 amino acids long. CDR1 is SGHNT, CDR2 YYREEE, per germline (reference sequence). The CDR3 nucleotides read TGTGCCAGCAGCTTCGGGACAGGGGCCTACGAGCAGTACTTC. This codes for CASSFGTGAYEQYF.

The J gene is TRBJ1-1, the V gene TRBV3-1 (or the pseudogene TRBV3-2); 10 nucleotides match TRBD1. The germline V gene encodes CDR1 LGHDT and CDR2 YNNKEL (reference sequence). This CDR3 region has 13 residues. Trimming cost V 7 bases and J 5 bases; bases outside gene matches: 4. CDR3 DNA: TGTGCCAGCACTCCGGACAGGGGGACTGAAGCTTTCTTT. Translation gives CASTPDRGTEAFF.